This record looks at one T cell receptor beta chain sequence and its context. Its antigen remains unknown. The data are from a study of T cell responses to AZD1222 COVID-19 vaccine. Study-wide context: Recipients boosted at about 4 weeks or about 12 weeks are pooled. Study conclusions and caveats: Among spike-specific TCRs, nearly half reportedly target unmutated variant regions. Baseline serology detected seropositivity in only a handful of AZD1222 recipients. Spike-specific TCR breadth and depth went up after people got two AZD1222 doses.

The method was immunoSEQ multiplex PCR; TCRdb's version includes in-frame clones alone and lacks a portion of them. The sample shows approximately 65,000 clones, 85% to 90% of them seen only once. The V segment lost 3 bases and the J segment 4 bases; nucleotides outside the gene matches: 6. This CDR3 contains 14 residues. Per germline, CDR1 SQVTM and CDR2 ANQGSEA. The chain links TRBV29-1 to TRBJ1-2, with 9 bases fitting TRBD1. The sequencing here drew on peripheral blood, taken on day 0 of AZD1222 vaccination. The origin of this receptor is an adult in good health. CDR3 nucleotide sequence: TGCAGCGTTGACTCGGACAGGGGACCCTATGGCTACACCTTC. Translation gives CSVDSDRGPYGYTF.